The 9 T cell receptor beta chains below come from one sample, sequenced in a study of blood T cell repertoires in COVID-19. Produced via immunoSEQ multiplex PCR; TCRdb's table is partial and in-frame only. The sample holds more than 250,000 clones, about nine tenths seen once. What was sequenced was peripheral blood. The receptors shown here come from a man aged 50 to 60 with active or convalescent COVID-19.

J is TRBJ2-3 and V is TRBV5-8; 15 bases match TRBD2. The germline V gene has CDR1 SGHTS and CDR2 YDEGEE. V shed 4 bases and J 1 base; nucleotides not matched to a gene: 7. The CDR3 is 18 amino acids. The CDR3, as DNA: TGTGCCAGCAGCCCAGACCGGACTAGCGGGGGGGGCACAGATACGCAGTATTTT. Encoded protein: CASSPDRTSGGGTDTQYF. Together with reference TRBV5-8 and TRBJ2-3, the CDR3 gives the full variable domain: EAGVTQSPTHLIKTRGQQATLRCSPISGHTSVYWYQQALGLGLQFLLWYDEGEERNRGNFPPRFSGRQFPNYSSELNVNALELEDSALYLCASSPDRTSGGGTDTQYFGPGTRLTVL.

This rearrangement joins TRBV6-2 or TRBV6-3 to TRBJ1-2, with unresolved D. The CDR3 is 14 amino acids. Germline V gene sequence: CDR1 MNHEY, CDR2 SVGEGT. Trimming took off 0 bases at V and 6 bases at J, with 11 bases between the two ends. The DNA for the CDR3 is TGTGCCAGCAGTTACTCGACAATCCAGAATGGCTACACCTTC. It encodes CASSYSTIQNGYTF.

This clone was detected a few times. J is TRBJ1-1 and V is TRBV4-3; D perhaps matches TRBD1 (5 bases). The CDR3 contains 16 residues. The V and J ends lost 1 base and 0 bases respectively, with 12 bases between them. Germline V gene lookup returns CDR1 LGHNA and CDR2 YSLEER. The CDR3 bases are TGCGCCAGCAGCCAAGTACAGGCTACGATGAACACTGAAGCTTTCTTT. Translating it yields CASSQVQATMNTEAFF.

The genes are TRBV27 and TRBJ1-1; no firm D call. The V end was cut by 7 bases, the J end by 1 base, with 10 bases between. Germline CDR1 is MNHEY and CDR2 is SMNVEV (reference sequence). This CDR3 contains 13 residues. CDR3 nucleotides: TGTGCCAGCATGCGGGCAACGAACACTGAAGCTTTCTTT. It specifies CASMRATNTEAFF.

The V and J genes are TRBV28 and TRBJ2-3, with TRBD2 as a possible D gene (6 bases). The germline V gene has CDR1 MDHEN and CDR2 SYDVKM. V was cut by 4 bases and J by 1 base, with 15 bases left in between. The CDR3 covers 16 residues. CDR3 in DNA: TGTGCCAGCAGTTCCCCGGGGGAGCGGGGCACAGATACGCAGTATTTT. It specifies CASSSPGERGTDTQYF.

J is TRBJ1-1 and V is TRBV28; D unclear. V dropped 5 bases and J dropped 5 bases, with 12 bases sitting between them. The length of the CDR3 is 13 residues. Germline CDR1 reads MDHEN; CDR2 reads SYDVKM. As DNA, the CDR3 is TGTGCCAGCAGTGGCGCAGAGCGGACTGAAGCTTTCTTT. Its protein product is CASSGAERTEAFF.

The chain links TRBV18 to TRBJ2-7; 9 nucleotides line up with TRBD2. The germline V gene encodes CDR1 KGHSH and CDR2 LQKENI. J was trimmed by 4 bases and V by 1 base; bases with no gene match: 20. This CDR3 has 20 residues. The CDR3 DNA is TGTGCCAGCTCACCACTCCGAGCGGGGGGTCCGGACACTTCAGGATACGAGCAGTACTTC. Translation: CASSPLRAGGPDTSGYEQYF.

V and J are TRBV30 and TRBJ1-4; the D is unclear. Germline V CDR1 and CDR2: GTSNPN, SVGIG (reference sequence). The CDR3 has 11 residues. Trimming took off 3 bases at V and 5 bases at J, with 4 bases between the two ends. The CDR3 spells CAWSRNEKLFF. CDR3 nucleotides: TGTGCCTGGAGCCGGAATGAAAAACTGTTTTTT.

Turning to this clone: Other DNA sequences in this specimen translate into the identical CDR3. The chain joins TRBV6-5 to TRBJ1-2; D call uncertain. CDR3 length: 15 amino acids. V was cut by 0 bases and J by 0 bases, with 8 bases left in between. The germline V gene encodes CDR1 MNHEY and CDR2 SVGAGI. The CDR3 bases are TGTGCCAGCAGTTACTCCCCCCGAGCTAACTATGGCTACACCTTC. Encoded protein: CASSYSPRANYGYTF.